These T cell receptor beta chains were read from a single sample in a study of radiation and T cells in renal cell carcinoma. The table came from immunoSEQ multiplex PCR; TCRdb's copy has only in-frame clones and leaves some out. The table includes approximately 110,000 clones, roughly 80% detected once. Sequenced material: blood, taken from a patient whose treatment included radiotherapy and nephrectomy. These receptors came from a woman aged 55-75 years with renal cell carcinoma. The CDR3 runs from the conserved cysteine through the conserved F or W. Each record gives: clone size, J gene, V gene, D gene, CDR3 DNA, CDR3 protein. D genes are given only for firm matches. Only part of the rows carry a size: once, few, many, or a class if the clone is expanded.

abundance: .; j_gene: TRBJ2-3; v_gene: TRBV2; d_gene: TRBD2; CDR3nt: TGTGCCAGCAAGCGGGGGGGGAGCACAGATACGCAGTATTTT; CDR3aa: CASKRGGSTDTQYF
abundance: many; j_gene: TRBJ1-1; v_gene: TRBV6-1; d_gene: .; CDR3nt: TGTGCCAGCAGTGATGGCGGAAAGAACACTGAAGCTTTCTTT; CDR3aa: CASSDGGKNTEAFF
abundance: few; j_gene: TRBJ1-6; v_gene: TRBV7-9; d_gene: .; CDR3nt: TGTGCCAGCAGGTGGGACCCGTACGATTCACCCCTCCACTTT; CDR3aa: CASRWDPYDSPLHF
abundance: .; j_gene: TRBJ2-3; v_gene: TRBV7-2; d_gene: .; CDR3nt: TGTGCCAGCAGCCTTGAGGACCCCCTTAGCACAGATACGCAGTATTTT; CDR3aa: CASSLEDPLSTDTQYF
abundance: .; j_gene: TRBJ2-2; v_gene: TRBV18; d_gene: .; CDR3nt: TGTGCCAGCTCACCGGGGGCCGGGGAGCTGTTTTTT; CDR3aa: CASSPGAGELFF
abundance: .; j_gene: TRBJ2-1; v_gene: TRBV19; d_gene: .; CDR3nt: TGTGCCAGTAACCGAGGGGGACACAATGAGCAGTTCTTC; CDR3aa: CASNRGGHNEQFF
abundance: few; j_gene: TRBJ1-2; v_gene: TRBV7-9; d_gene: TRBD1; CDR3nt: TGTGCCAGCAGCTCTTTTGCCGGGACAGGGCACTATGGCTACACCTTC; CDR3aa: CASSSFAGTGHYGYTF
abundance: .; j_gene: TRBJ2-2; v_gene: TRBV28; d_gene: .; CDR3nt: TGTGCCAGCAGCCTCCAGGATGGGGCCGGGGAGCTGTTTTTT; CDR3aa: CASSLQDGAGELFF
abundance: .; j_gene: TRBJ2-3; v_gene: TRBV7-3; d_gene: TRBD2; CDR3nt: TGTGCCAGCAGCCCCTCCGGTGGGGGGGGTTCGGATACGCAGTATTTT; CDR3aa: CASSPSGGGGSDTQYF
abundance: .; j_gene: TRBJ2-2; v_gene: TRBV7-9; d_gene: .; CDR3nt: TGTGCCAGCAGCTCCAAGAACACCGGGGAGCTGTTTTTT; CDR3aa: CASSSKNTGELFF
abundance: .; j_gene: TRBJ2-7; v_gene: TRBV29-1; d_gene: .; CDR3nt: TGCAGCGTTGAAGGGGCAGGGAATTCCTACGAGCAGTACTTC; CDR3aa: CSVEGAGNSYEQYF
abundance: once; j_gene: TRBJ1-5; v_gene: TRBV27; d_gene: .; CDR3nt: TGTGCCAGCAGTTTTCGGGGGGGGCTTGAGCAGCCCCAGCATTTT; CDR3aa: CASSFRGGLEQPQHF
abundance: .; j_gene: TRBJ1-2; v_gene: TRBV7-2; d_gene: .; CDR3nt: TGTGCCAGCAGCTTGGCTGATTTTTGGAATGGCTACACCTTC; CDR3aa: CASSLADFWNGYTF
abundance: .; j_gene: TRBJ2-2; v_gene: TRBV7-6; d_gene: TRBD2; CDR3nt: TGTGCCAGCAGCTTAAAGGGCGCGGGAGGGGACACCGGGGAGCTGTTTTTT; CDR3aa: CASSLKGAGGDTGELFF
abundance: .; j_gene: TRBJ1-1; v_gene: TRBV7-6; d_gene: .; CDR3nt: TGTGCCAGCAGCCCACGGGACTCCCTTGAAGCTTTCTTT; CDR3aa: CASSPRDSLEAFF
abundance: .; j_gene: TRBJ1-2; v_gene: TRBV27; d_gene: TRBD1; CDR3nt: TGTGCCAGCAGTGACCCCACAGGGGCGTACTATGGCTACACCTTC; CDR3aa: CASSDPTGAYYGYTF
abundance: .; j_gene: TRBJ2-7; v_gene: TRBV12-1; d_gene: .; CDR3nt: TGTGCCAGCAGCCCACCACCAGGGGGACGGTTTAACTACGAGCAGTACTTC; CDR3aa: CASSPPPGGRFNYEQYF
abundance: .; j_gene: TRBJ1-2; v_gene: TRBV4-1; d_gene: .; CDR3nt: TGCGCCAGCAGCCAAGTCGGCAGTTACTATGGCTACACCTTC; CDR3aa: CASSQVGSYYGYTF
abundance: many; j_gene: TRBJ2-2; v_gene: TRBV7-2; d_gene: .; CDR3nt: TGTGCCAGCAGCCCCTACACCGGGGAGCTGTTTTTT; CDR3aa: CASSPYTGELFF
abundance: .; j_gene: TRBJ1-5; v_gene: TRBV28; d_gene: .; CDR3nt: TGTGCCAGCAGTCTTCTAGACAGGTCTTATCAGCCCCAGCATTTT; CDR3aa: CASSLLDRSYQPQHF
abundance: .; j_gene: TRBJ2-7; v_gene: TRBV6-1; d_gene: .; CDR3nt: TGTGCCAGCAGTGAAGTTGAGTTCCCCTACGAGCAGTACTTC; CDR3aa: CASSEVEFPYEQYF
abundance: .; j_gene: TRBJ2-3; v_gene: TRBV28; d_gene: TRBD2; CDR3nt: TGTGCCAGCAGTTGGACTAGCGTCCCAGATACGCAGTATTTT; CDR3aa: CASSWTSVPDTQYF
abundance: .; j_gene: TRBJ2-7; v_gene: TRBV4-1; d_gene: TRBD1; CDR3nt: TGCGCCAGCAGCCAAGAAGGGACAGTGTCCTACGAGCAGTACTTC; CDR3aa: CASSQEGTVSYEQYF
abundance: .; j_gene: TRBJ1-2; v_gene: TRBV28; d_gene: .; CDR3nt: TGTGCCAGCAGTTTAGGGCCCGGGGGACCTAACTATGGCTACACCTTC; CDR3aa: CASSLGPGGPNYGYTF
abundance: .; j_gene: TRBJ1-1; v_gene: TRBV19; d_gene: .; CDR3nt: TGTGCCAGTAGTATTGGGGGTTCCGGCACTGAAGCTTTCTTT; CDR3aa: CASSIGGSGTEAFF
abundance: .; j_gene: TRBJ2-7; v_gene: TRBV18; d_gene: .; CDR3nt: TGTGCCAGCTCACAACAGGGTACTAACGAGCAGTACTTC; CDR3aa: CASSQQGTNEQYF
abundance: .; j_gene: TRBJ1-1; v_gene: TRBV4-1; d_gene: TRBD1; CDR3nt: TGCGCCAGCAGCCCAGGTACAGGGAGGGGGCACACTGAAGCTTTCTTT; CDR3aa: CASSPGTGRGHTEAFF
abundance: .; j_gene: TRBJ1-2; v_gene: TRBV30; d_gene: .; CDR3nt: TGTGCCTGGAGCAGGGTGGGGGGTGGCTACACCTTC; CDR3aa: CAWSRVGGGYTF
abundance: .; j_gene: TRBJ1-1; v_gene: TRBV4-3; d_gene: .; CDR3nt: TGCGCCAGCAGCCAAGTGAGATCGAACACTGAAGCTTTCTTT; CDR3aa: CASSQVRSNTEAFF
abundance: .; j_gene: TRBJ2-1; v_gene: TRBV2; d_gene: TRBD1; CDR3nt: TGTGCCAGCAGTTATGACAGGGGGTCATACAATGAGCAGTTCTTC; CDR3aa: CASSYDRGSYNEQFF
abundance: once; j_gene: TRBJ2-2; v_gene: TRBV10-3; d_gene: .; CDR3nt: TGTGCCATCAGTGGGACAGACACCGGGGAGCTGTTTTTT; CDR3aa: CAISGTDTGELFF
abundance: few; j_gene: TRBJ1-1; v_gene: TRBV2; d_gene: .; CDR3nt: TGTGCCAGCAGTGTACCAGGAGTGGTAGGAGCTTTCTTT; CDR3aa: CASSVPGVVGAFF
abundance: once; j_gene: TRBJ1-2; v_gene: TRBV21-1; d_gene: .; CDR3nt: TGTGCCAGCAGCAATTGTCCGGGACAGAGAGACTATGGCTACACCTTC; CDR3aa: CASSNCPGQRDYGYTF
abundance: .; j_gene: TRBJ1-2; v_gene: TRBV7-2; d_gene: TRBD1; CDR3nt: TGTGCCAGCAGCTCGCGGGGACAGGGGGCTGGCTACACCTTC; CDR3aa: CASSSRGQGAGYTF
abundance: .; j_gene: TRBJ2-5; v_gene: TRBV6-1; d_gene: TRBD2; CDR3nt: TGTGCCAGCAGAGAATTCCTAGCGGGAGGAGAGACCCAGTACTTC; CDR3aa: CASREFLAGGETQYF
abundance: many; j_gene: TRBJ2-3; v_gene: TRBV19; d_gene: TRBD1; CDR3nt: TGTGCCAGTAGTCCTACAGGGGGCACAGATACGCAGTATTTT; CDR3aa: CASSPTGGTDTQYF
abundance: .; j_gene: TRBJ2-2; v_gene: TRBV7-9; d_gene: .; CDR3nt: TGTGCCAGCAGCTTAGGGGAGCTGTTTTTT; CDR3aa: CASSLGELFF
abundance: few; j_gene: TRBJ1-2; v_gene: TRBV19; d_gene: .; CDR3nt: TGTGCCAGTTCCATCGGGCAGGCTAACTATGGCTACACCTTC; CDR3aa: CASSIGQANYGYTF
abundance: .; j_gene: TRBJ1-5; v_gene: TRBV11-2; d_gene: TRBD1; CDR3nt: TGTGCCAGCAGCCTATTACCAGGGGGCGACCAGCCCCAGCATTTT; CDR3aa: CASSLLPGGDQPQHF
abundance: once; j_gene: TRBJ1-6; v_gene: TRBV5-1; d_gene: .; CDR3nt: TGCGCCAGCAGCTTGGCCGGGGATTCACCCCTCCACTTT; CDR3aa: CASSLAGDSPLHF
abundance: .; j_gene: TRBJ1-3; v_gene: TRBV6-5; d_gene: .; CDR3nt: TGTGCCAGCAGCACATCCGCTTCTGGAAACACCATATATTTT; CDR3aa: CASSTSASGNTIYF
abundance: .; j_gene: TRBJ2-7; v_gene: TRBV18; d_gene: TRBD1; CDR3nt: TGTGCCAGCTCTCAACAGGGGGCCTACGAGCAGTACTTC; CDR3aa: CASSQQGAYEQYF
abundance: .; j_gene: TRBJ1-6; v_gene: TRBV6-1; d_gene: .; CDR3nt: TGTGCCAGCAGTAGTTACAGTAATTCACCCCTCCACTTT; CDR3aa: CASSSYSNSPLHF
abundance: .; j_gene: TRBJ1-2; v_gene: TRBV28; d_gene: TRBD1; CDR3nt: TGTGCCAGCAGTCCCACCCTCTTTTCCGGGACAGGCTATGGCTACACCTTC; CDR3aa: CASSPTLFSGTGYGYTF
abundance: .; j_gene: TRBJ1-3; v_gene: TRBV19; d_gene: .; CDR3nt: TGTGCCAGTAGTACCCGCATCCACTCTGGAAACACCATATATTTT; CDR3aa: CASSTRIHSGNTIYF
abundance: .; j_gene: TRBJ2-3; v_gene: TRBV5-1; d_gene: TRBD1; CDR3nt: TGCGCCAGCAGCCCGTCGACAGGGGCCAGCACAGATACGCAGTATTTT; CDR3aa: CASSPSTGASTDTQYF
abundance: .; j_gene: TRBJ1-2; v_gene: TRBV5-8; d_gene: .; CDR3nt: TGTGCCAGCAGCTACCGGGACCGAGGGTTCTATGGCTACACCTTC; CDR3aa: CASSYRDRGFYGYTF
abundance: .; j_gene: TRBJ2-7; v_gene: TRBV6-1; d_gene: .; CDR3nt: TGTGCCAGCAGTTCCGGGACGGTACCCTACGAGCAGTACTTC; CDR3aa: CASSSGTVPYEQYF